This TCR beta chain is drawn from a study of cytomegalovirus exposure and HLA in healthy donors. The V and J ends lost 5 bases and 0 bases, in that order; junction bases with no gene match: 3. The CDR3 runs to 15 residues. In germline, CDR1 is MNHEY, CDR2 SMNVEV (reference sequence). The assay was immunoSEQ multiplex PCR, and TCRdb's table has in-frame clones only and misses some. The sample gives 200,000 to 250,000 clones, 75% to 90% of which show up once; about 6% is in the top ten. The TCR comes from a woman under 30 in good health and CMV-seronegative. The material sequenced was PBMCs. The chain couples TRBV27 to TRBJ1-4; TRBD1 aligns across 7 bases. In DNA form, the CDR3 reads TGTGCCAGCAGTCCCGGGACAGCAACTAATGAAAAACTGTTTTTT. It translates to CASSPGTATNEKLFF. The full variable domain, with the rest looked up from reference TRBV27 and TRBJ1-4, is EAQVTQNPRYLITVTGKKLTVTCSQNMNHEYMSWYRQDPGLGLRQIYYSMNVEVTDKGDVPEGYKVSRKEKRNFPLILESPSPNQTSLYFCASSPGTATNEKLFFGSGTQLSVL.